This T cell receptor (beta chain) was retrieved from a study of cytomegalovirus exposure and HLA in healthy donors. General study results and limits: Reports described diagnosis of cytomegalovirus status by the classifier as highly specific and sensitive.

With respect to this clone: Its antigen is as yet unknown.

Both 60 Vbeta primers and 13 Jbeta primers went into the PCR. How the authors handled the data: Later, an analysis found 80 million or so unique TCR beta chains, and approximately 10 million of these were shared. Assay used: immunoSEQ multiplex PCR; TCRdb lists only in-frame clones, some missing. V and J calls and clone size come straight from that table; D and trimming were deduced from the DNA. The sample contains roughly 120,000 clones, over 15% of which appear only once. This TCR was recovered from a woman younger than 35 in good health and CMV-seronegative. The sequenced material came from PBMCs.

The CDR3 loop is CASSFSGFQETQYF. The CDR3 nucleotides are TGCGCCAGCAGCTTCTCAGGGTTTCAAGAGACCCAGTACTTC. The chain uses TRBV5-1 and TRBJ2-5; a weak D match, TRBD1 (5 bases). Trimming pared 2 bases from V and 2 bases from J, leaving 10 bases between. CDR3 length equals 14 residues. The germline V gene encodes CDR1 SGHRS and CDR2 YFSETQ.